The 31 T cell receptor beta chains reported below all come from one sample, sequenced in a study of blood T cell repertoires in COVID-19. Sequencing used immunoSEQ multiplex PCR; TCRdb keeps in-frame clones, though not all of them. This table holds 130,000 to 150,000 clones, under 90% found once. The specimen was peripheral blood. These receptors were collected from a human donor in a cohort sampled during active COVID-19.

The chain employs TRBV18 and TRBJ2-3, with 9 bases lining up with TRBD1. The germline V gene has CDR1 KGHSH and CDR2 LQKENI. After removal of 3 bases from V and 5 bases from J, the junction contained 6 bases not matched to a gene. This CDR3 contains 15 residues. The CDR3: CASSPRTGALDTQYF. CDR3 nucleotides: TGTGCCAGCTCACCCCGGACAGGGGCGTTAGATACGCAGTATTTT.

The chain is built from TRBV5-6 and TRBJ1-2, with D unclear. Trimming took 2 bases from V and 8 from J, leaving 13 bases between them. The CDR3 is 13 amino acids. Germline values: CDR1 SGHDT, CDR2 YYEEEE. This chain's CDR3 is CASSFQVPSGYTF. As DNA, the CDR3 is TGTGCCAGCAGCTTTCAGGTTCCTTCAGGCTACACCTTC.

The chain employs TRBV27 and TRBJ2-5, with 7 positions matching TRBD1. Per germline, CDR1 MNHEY and CDR2 SMNVEV (reference sequence). J gave up 5 bases and V 5 bases, and 8 bases lay outside the gene matches. The CDR3 is 14 amino acids. The CDR3 DNA reads TGTGCCAGCAGTCCCAGACAGGGAGCGGAGACCCAGTACTTC. Protein sequence: CASSPRQGAETQYF.

The V and J genes are TRBV28 and TRBJ2-3, with 12 bases matching TRBD2. Germline V gives CDR1 MDHEN, CDR2 SYDVKM. CDR3 size: 16 residues. The V and J ends lost 5 bases and 4 bases, in that order; junction bases with no gene match: 7. The CDR3 DNA reads TGTGCCAGCAGTCTAGCGGGAGGGGGTGGGGCAGATACGCAGTATTTT. This encodes CASSLAGGGGADTQYF.

CDR3 DNA sequence: TGTGCCAGCAGTTACTCAGCGGGACAGGGGAGCTACGAGCAGTACTTC. Its translation is CASSYSAGQGSYEQYF. This chain joins TRBV6-2 or TRBV6-3 and TRBJ2-7, with 10 bases lining up with TRBD1. The germline V gene has CDR1 MNHEY and CDR2 SVGEGT. The CDR3 spans 16 residues. V lost 0 bases to trimming and J lost 3 bases; unmatched junction nucleotides: 5.

The chain joins TRBV19 to TRBJ2-1, with 12 bases fitting TRBD1. Germline trimming cut 4 bases from V and 12 bases from J; bases unmatched to any gene: 7. The CDR3 has 14 amino acids. Germline V gives CDR1 LNHDA, CDR2 SQIVND (reference sequence). The CDR3, as DNA: TGTGCCAGTAGTAGGGACAGGGGGCGAGCGGTGCAGTTCTTC. This sequence encodes CASSRDRGRAVQFF.

The chain combines TRBV18 with TRBJ1-2, with D possibly being TRBD1 (6 bases). Germline V gene sequence: CDR1 KGHSH, CDR2 LQKENI. The CDR3 covers 13 residues. V was cut by 6 bases and J by 7 bases, with 15 bases left in between. For the CDR3, the DNA is TGTGCCAGCTCCTTGGGACAAGACAGTGGCTACACCTTC. Its translation is CASSLGQDSGYTF.

The chain couples TRBV27 to TRBJ2-7, with 8 bases fitting TRBD2. CDR1 is MNHEY, CDR2 SMNVEV, per germline (reference sequence). CDR3 length: 15 residues. V dropped 5 bases and J dropped 7; count of bases not matched to a gene: 13. The CDR3 DNA is TGTGCCAGCAGTCTCGTCGGGACTAGGCTCGAGGAGCAGTACTTC. Its protein product is CASSLVGTRLEEQYF.

The chain employs TRBV9 and TRBJ2-7; 7 bases fit TRBD2. This CDR3 comprises 14 residues. Germline values: CDR1 SGDLS, CDR2 YYNGEE. The V gene end was trimmed by 4 bases and the J gene end by 6 bases; junction bases not matched to a gene: 10. The CDR3 protein is CASSPGLEGAEQYF. The CDR3, as DNA: TGTGCCAGCAGCCCTGGACTAGAGGGAGCCGAGCAGTACTTC. Drawing the rest from reference TRBV9 and TRBJ2-7, the complete variable domain is DSGVTQTPKHLITATGQRVTLRCSPRSGDLSVYWYQQSLDQGLQFLIQYYNGEERAKGNILERFSAQQFPDLHSELNLSSLELGDSALYFCASSPGLEGAEQYFGPGTRLTVT.

CDR3 sequence (DNA): TGCGCCAGCAGCCCGACAGGGGTCGATGCCGAGCAGTACTTC. Protein sequence: CASSPTGVDAEQYF. This chain links TRBV5-1 with TRBJ2-7; 8 bases are a match to TRBD1. The CDR3 consists of 14 residues. V lost 4 bases and J lost 6; bases outside the gene matches: 9. Germline assignment: CDR1 SGHRS and CDR2 YFSETQ.

V and J are TRBV29-1 and TRBJ2-7, with 9 positions matching TRBD1. This CDR3 is built from 14 residues. V shed 6 bases and J 3 bases; nucleotides not matched to a gene: 9. Germline loops: CDR1 SQVTM, CDR2 ANQGSEA. The CDR3 DNA sequence: TGCAGCGTCGCCGATCGGACAGGGGACTACGAGCAGTACTTC. As protein: CSVADRTGDYEQYF.

The V call is TRBV10-3, the J call TRBJ2-7, with TRBD2 as a possible D gene (6 bases). Trimming pared 10 bases from V and 3 bases from J, leaving 16 bases between. In germline, CDR1 is ENHRY, CDR2 SYGVKD. The CDR3 totals 13 residues. DNA of the CDR3: TGTGCCAGCGGCGGAGGGTTCGGCTACGAGCAGTACTTC. Translating gives CASGGGFGYEQYF.

The chain carries TRBV6-5 and TRBJ2-7; 9 positions agree with TRBD1. V trimming: 6 bases; J trimming: 0 bases; junction bases outside the gene matches: 6. Per the germline V gene, CDR1 is MNHEY and CDR2 is SVGAGI. The CDR3 is 15 amino acids. The CDR3 here is CASRAGQGLSYEQYF. CDR3 DNA sequence: TGTGCCAGCAGGGCGGGACAGGGCCTCTCCTACGAGCAGTACTTC.

This clone was counted a single time. V is TRBV5-3 and J is TRBJ1-3, with D possibly TRBD1 on 6 matching bases. TRBV5-3 is annotated as an ORF whose role is uncertain. V lost 1 base to trimming and J lost 2 bases, with 28 bases between them. The CDR3 contains 21 residues. The DNA for the CDR3 is TGTGCCAGAAGCTTGAGTCGCGCGGATGCAGGGGACCTGGTCGCTGGAAACACCATATATTTT. Its translation is CARSLSRADAGDLVAGNTIYF.

This sequence joins TRBV29-1 and TRBJ2-5; D ambiguous. CDR1 and CDR2 from the germline V gene are SQVTM and ANQGSEA. Trimming pared 6 bases from V and 5 bases from J, leaving 16 bases between. The CDR3 is 13 amino acids. The CDR3 nucleotides read TGCAGCGTCCGGGTCCGACTCGGGGAGACCCAGTACTTC. This gives the protein CSVRVRLGETQYF.

This clone came up a few times. The rearrangement uses TRBV7-8 and TRBJ2-1; the match to TRBD2 covers 9 bases. J lost 3 bases, V lost 2 bases, and 5 bases had no gene match. The germline CDR1 and CDR2 sequences are SGHVS and FQNEAQ. This CDR3 is 16 amino acids long. CDR3 loop: CASSLLWTSDYNEQFF. The CDR3 DNA reads TGTGCCAGCAGCTTATTGTGGACTAGCGACTACAATGAGCAGTTCTTC.

The chain combines TRBV5-1 with TRBJ1-1; D is possibly TRBD1 (6 bases). The germline V gene has CDR1 SGHRS and CDR2 YFSETQ. This CDR3 comprises 14 residues. V was cut by 7 bases and J by 5 bases, with 18 bases left in between. CDR3 loop: CASRQSAGATEAFF. CDR3 bases: TGCGCCAGCCGCCAATCGGCAGGGGCTACTGAAGCTTTCTTT.

The chain uses TRBV7-3 and TRBJ1-4, with 8 nucleotides matching TRBD1. V was clipped by 0 bases and J by 8 bases; unmatched bases: 5. Germline V CDR1 and CDR2: SGHTA, FQGTGA. CDR3 length: 15 amino acids. Here the CDR3 reads CASSLTGQGGEKLFF. The DNA of the CDR3 is TGTGCCAGCAGCTTAACCGGACAGGGTGGCGAAAAACTGTTTTTT.

This clone was picked up a small number of times. This chain joins TRBV6-2 or TRBV6-3 and TRBJ2-1; 7 nucleotides line up with TRBD1. V gave up 2 bases and J gave up 8 bases; unmatched junction bases: 9. CDR1 and CDR2 from the germline V gene are MNHEY and SVGEGT. The CDR3 totals 15 residues. CDR3 coding DNA: TGTGCCAGCAGTTACAGGGGGCTCCTCCCACATGAGCAGTTCTTC. Residues: CASSYRGLLPHEQFF.

This clone was seen more than once but under ten times. V usage is TRBV5-6 and J usage is TRBJ1-2; D is undetermined. CDR1 and CDR2 (germline): SGHDT, YYEEEE. V was pared by 4 bases and J by 2 bases, with 9 bases between. This CDR3 comprises 13 residues. CDR3 DNA: TGTGCCAGCAGCAGCCTGGGCAACTATGGCTACACCTTC. Its protein product is CASSSLGNYGYTF.

The chain employs TRBV15 and TRBJ2-3, with D possibly TRBD1 on 6 matching bases. Between the trimmed V and J ends, which lost 1 base and 2 bases, there was a span of 19 bases. CDR1 and CDR2 from the germline V gene are LNHNV and YYDKDF (reference sequence). The CDR3 loop spans 18 amino acids. CDR3 region: CATSRGRQGITDTDTQYF. The CDR3 nucleotides read TGTGCCACCAGCAGAGGCCGGCAGGGGATTACGGACACAGATACGCAGTATTTT.

The chain links TRBV9 to TRBJ2-7, with a tentative D call TRBD1 (5 bases). This CDR3 has 15 residues. Trimming removed 2 bases at V and 3 bases at J, with 15 bases between. Germline V CDR1 and CDR2: SGDLS, YYNGEE. CDR3 sequence (DNA): TGTGCCAGCAGCGTGGACATACAAACGGTCTACGAGCAGTACTTC. It translates to CASSVDIQTVYEQYF.

CDR3 amino acids: CASSLGVRGSPLHF. The CDR3 region has the DNA TGTGCCAGCAGCTTAGGAGTGAGAGGTTCACCCCTCCACTTT. This chain connects TRBV7-2 to TRBJ1-6; D uncertain. CDR1 is SGHTA, CDR2 FQGNSA, per germline. V lost 1 base and J lost 9, with 10 bases in between. The CDR3 length is 14 residues.

This clone showed up just a few times. The chain is built from TRBV9 and TRBJ2-5; TRBD2 aligns across 10 bases. The CDR3 has 15 amino acids. Germline V CDR1 and CDR2: SGDLS, YYNGEE. V was pared by 7 bases and J by 1 base, with 7 bases of the junction left unmatched. The CDR3 sequence is CASGIAGGFQETQYF. CDR3 in DNA: TGTGCCAGCGGGATAGCGGGAGGTTTCCAAGAGACCCAGTACTTC.

This clone has more than one count but fewer than ten. The chain employs TRBV7-6 and TRBJ2-6; D gene unclear. V lost 2 bases to trimming and J lost 0 bases, with 11 bases between them. Germline V gene data show CDR1 as SGHVS and CDR2 as FNYEAQ. The CDR3 totals 17 residues. CDR3 sequence: CASSLIPPVSGANVLTF. The CDR3 nucleotides are TGTGCCAGCAGCTTAATCCCCCCGGTCTCTGGGGCCAACGTCCTGACTTTC.

The rearrangement links TRBV4-3 to TRBJ1-4; 7 nucleotides match TRBD1. The germline CDR1 and CDR2 sequences are LGHNA and YSLEER. The CDR3 has 18 residues. With 0 bases clipped from V and 0 bases from J, the junction kept 7 bases outside the gene matches. CDR3 in amino acids: CASSQDPTTGTTNEKLFF. The CDR3 coding sequence is TGCGCCAGCAGCCAAGATCCTACGACAGGGACAACTAATGAAAAACTGTTTTTT.

V is TRBV19 and J is TRBJ2-6; TRBD1 is a possible D gene (6 bases). V shed 3 bases and J shed 4 bases, with 13 bases lying between them. The CDR3 runs 16 residues. CDR1 LNHDA and CDR2 SQIVND come from the germline V gene (reference sequence). Here the CDR3 reads CASSILTGSGANVLTF. Here the CDR3 DNA reads TGTGCCAGTAGTATCCTAACAGGGTCGGGGGCCAACGTCCTGACTTTC.

On this clone itself: Other DNA sequences in this sample translate to the same CDR3. The chain combines TRBV7-2 with TRBJ2-7; possible D gene TRBD2, 5 bases. V was cut by 5 bases and J by 2 bases, with 10 bases left in between. In germline, CDR1 is SGHTA, CDR2 FQGNSA. The CDR3 has 13 residues. CDR3 sequence (DNA): TGTGCCAGCAGCCCAGACTACCCCTACGAGCAGTACTTC. It specifies CASSPDYPYEQYF. Full variable domain (remainder filled in from reference TRBV7-2 and TRBJ2-7): GAGVSQSPSNKVTEKGKDVELRCDPISGHTALYWYRQSLGQGLEFLIYFQGNSAPDKSGLPSDRFSAERTGGSVSTLTIQRTQQEDSAVYLCASSPDYPYEQYFGPGTRLTVT.

Note on this clone: Within the sample, other DNA sequences also encode this same CDR3. In DNA form, the CDR3 reads TGCAGCGTCCCGGGACAGTCATCCTACGAGCAGTACTTC. Its translation: CSVPGQSSYEQYF. The rearrangement joins TRBV29-1 to TRBJ2-7, with TRBD1 matching over 7 bases. From germline, CDR1 is SQVTM and CDR2 ANQGSEA. The CDR3 contains 13 residues. V lost 6 bases and J lost 1; bases outside the gene matches: 6.

The J gene is TRBJ2-1, the V gene TRBV29-1; the match to TRBD2 covers 7 bases. This CDR3 has 15 residues. Trimming removed 3 bases from V and 4 bases from J; junction bases left unmatched: 9. The germline CDR1 and CDR2 sequences are SQVTM and ANQGSEA. The CDR3 sequence is CSVEGLAGAYNEQFF. Here the CDR3 DNA reads TGCAGCGTTGAGGGTCTGGCGGGAGCTTACAATGAGCAGTTCTTC.

The genes are TRBV7-2 and TRBJ2-5, with 10 bases identical to TRBD2. After removal of 7 bases from V and 5 bases from J, the junction contained 13 bases not matched to a gene. This CDR3 spans 16 amino acids. Germline V gene sequence: CDR1 SGHTA, CDR2 FQGNSA. The DNA for the CDR3 is TGTGCCAGCATTCCCTCCCAGGGGACTAGCGTGGAGACCCAGTACTTC. It yields the protein CASIPSQGTSVETQYF.